This entry lists 14 T cell receptor beta chains sequenced from one sample in a study of long-term antiretroviral therapy in people with HIV. Samples were assayed with immunoSEQ v3.0 at survey level. The method was immunoSEQ multiplex PCR; TCRdb's version includes in-frame clones alone and lacks a portion of them. This table has about 39,000 clones, 75% to 90% appearing once. Sequences were derived from unsorted PBMCs, sampled 3.1 years after starting antiretroviral therapy. The receptors originated from a woman in her fifties or sixties with HIV.

Only a few counts were recorded for this clone. V gene TRBV10-2 combines with J gene TRBJ2-3, with no clear D. Trimming removed 6 bases from V and 6 bases from J, with 16 bases in between. Per germline, CDR1 WSHSY and CDR2 SAAADI. The CDR3 length is 14 residues. CDR3 protein: CASRVGLLRDTQYF. The CDR3 bases are TGCGCCAGCAGGGTAGGGCTACTTCGGGATACGCAGTATTTT.

This clone appeared a few times. The chain uses TRBV5-1 and TRBJ2-7, with D unclear. Germline V gene lookup returns CDR1 SGHRS and CDR2 YFSETQ. V lost 0 bases and J lost 0, with 7 bases in between. This CDR3 contains 14 residues. The CDR3 protein is CASSLEAASYEQYF. The CDR3 DNA reads TGCGCCAGCAGCTTGGAAGCTGCCTCCTACGAGCAGTACTTC.

The chain couples TRBV23-1 to TRBJ1-6; D is perhaps TRBD1 (5 bases). TRBV23-1 is reported as an ORF; its role is uncertain. The length of the CDR3 is 14 residues. Trimming removed 0 bases at V and 9 bases at J, with 9 bases between. The CDR3 DNA reads as TGCGCCAGCAGTCAATCGGGCAGGGCTTCACCCCTCCACTTT. As protein: CASSQSGRASPLHF.

The V call is TRBV30, the J call TRBJ1-2; D possibly corresponds to TRBD1 (5 bases). Germline lookup yields CDR1 GTSNPN and CDR2 SVGIG (reference sequence). The V end was cut by 1 base, the J end by 8 bases, with 14 bases between. The CDR3 runs 13 residues. CDR3 bases: TGTGCCTGGAGTGCTGGAGGGGAGGCCGGCTACACCTTC. Its protein product is CAWSAGGEAGYTF.

The rearrangement uses TRBV5-1 and TRBJ2-7; 10 bases agree with TRBD2. Germline trimming cut 4 bases from V and 4 bases from J; bases unmatched to any gene: 5. The germline gives CDR1 SGHRS, CDR2 YFSETQ. The CDR3 length is 14 residues. The CDR3 DNA is TGCGCCAGCAGCCCCGGGACTAGCGTTTACGAGCAGTACTTC. As protein: CASSPGTSVYEQYF.

This clone was counted a few times. The gene calls are TRBV6-5 and TRBJ1-2, with D perhaps matching TRBD1 (5 bases). This CDR3 spans 14 amino acids. Trimming left V 4 bases short and J 1 base short, with 10 bases between. The germline CDR1 and CDR2 sequences are MNHEY and SVGAGI. This CDR3 is CASSFDRHNYGYTF. As DNA, the CDR3 is TGTGCCAGCAGTTTCGACAGACATAACTATGGCTACACCTTC.

On this clone itself: Compared with germline, one end of the junction differs, possibly owing to a read error. V and J are TRBV5-1 and TRBJ1-4; the match to TRBD1 covers 7 bases. This CDR3 is 13 amino acids long. Germline lookup yields CDR1 SGHRS and CDR2 YFSETQ. DNA of the CDR3: TGCGCCAGCAGCTTGGCCGAGGGGGCGTCCCAACATTTT. Protein: CASSLAEGASQHF.

The chain joins TRBV9 to TRBJ2-3; tentatively, D is TRBD2 (6 bases). The CDR3 runs 12 residues. V shed 4 bases and J shed 9 bases, with 12 bases lying between them. The V gene's germline CDR1 is SGDLS and CDR2 YYNGEE. For the CDR3, the DNA is TGTGCCAGCAGCCTGTCAGGAGGGACGCAGTATTTT. This translates into CASSLSGGTQYF.

The rearrangement joins TRBV7-9 to TRBJ1-2; D gene uncertain. The length of the CDR3 is 14 residues. CDR1 and CDR2 (germline): SEHNR, FQNEAQ (reference sequence). V was trimmed by 5 bases and J by 8 bases, leaving 18 bases between them. The CDR3 loop is CASSPSGRDGGYTF. The CDR3 nucleotides are TGTGCCAGCAGCCCCAGCGGGAGGGATGGAGGCTACACCTTC.

This clone was counted a single time. The chain combines TRBV2 with TRBJ2-1; D is unresolved. This CDR3 spans 11 amino acids. Germline CDR1 reads SNHLY; CDR2 reads FYNNEI. V was cut by 5 bases and J by 9 bases, with 8 bases left in between. CDR3 residues: CASSSLVEQFF. The DNA of the CDR3 is TGTGCCAGCAGTTCTCTGGTTGAGCAGTTCTTC.

In nucleotides, the CDR3 is TGTGCCAGTAGTATAACACCGGGACCCGGGAATTCACCCCTCCACTTT. It yields the protein CASSITPGPGNSPLHF. The genes are TRBV19 and TRBJ1-6, with D possibly matching TRBD1 (5 bases). Germline V lookup: CDR1 LNHDA, CDR2 SQIVND (reference sequence). Between the trimmed V and J ends, which lost 2 bases and 7 bases, there was a span of 15 bases. The CDR3 is 16 amino acids.

The chain employs TRBV4-2 and TRBJ2-7, with 8 bases aligning to TRBD1. The junction had 6 bases not matched to a gene; V was cut back by 5 bases and J by 12 bases. Germline V CDR1 and CDR2: LGHNA, YNFKEQ. The CDR3 runs to 11 residues. The CDR3: CASSSGQGLYF. CDR3 sequence (DNA): TGTGCCAGCAGCTCCGGACAGGGTTTGTACTTC.

The chain combines TRBV7-2 with TRBJ2-7; D might be TRBD1 or TRBD2, each matching 5 bases. The CDR3 length is 12 residues. Germline assignment: CDR1 SGHTA and CDR2 FQGNSA. With 8 bases removed from V and 2 bases from J, the gap between germline ends came to 10 bases. The CDR3: CASGGLTYEQYF. CDR3 sequence (DNA): TGTGCCAGCGGGGGTTTGACCTACGAGCAGTACTTC.

CDR3 coding DNA: TGTGCCTGGAGTGTACGAGATGTCCGGGGCTCGGCAAACACCATATATTTT. This codes for CAWSVRDVRGSANTIYF. The chain combines TRBV30 with TRBJ1-3; possible D gene TRBD1, 5 bases. Deletions cut 0 bases from V and 6 bases from J, with 21 bases between. From germline, CDR1 is GTSNPN and CDR2 SVGIG (reference sequence). The CDR3 extends over 17 amino acids. Using reference TRBV30 and TRBJ1-3 for the parts outside the CDR3, the full variable domain is SQTIHQWPATLVQPVGSPLSLECTVEGTSNPNLYWYRQAAGRGLQLLFYSVGIGQISSEVPQNLSASRPQDRQFILSSKKLLLSDSGFYLCAWSVRDVRGSANTIYFGEGSWLTVV.